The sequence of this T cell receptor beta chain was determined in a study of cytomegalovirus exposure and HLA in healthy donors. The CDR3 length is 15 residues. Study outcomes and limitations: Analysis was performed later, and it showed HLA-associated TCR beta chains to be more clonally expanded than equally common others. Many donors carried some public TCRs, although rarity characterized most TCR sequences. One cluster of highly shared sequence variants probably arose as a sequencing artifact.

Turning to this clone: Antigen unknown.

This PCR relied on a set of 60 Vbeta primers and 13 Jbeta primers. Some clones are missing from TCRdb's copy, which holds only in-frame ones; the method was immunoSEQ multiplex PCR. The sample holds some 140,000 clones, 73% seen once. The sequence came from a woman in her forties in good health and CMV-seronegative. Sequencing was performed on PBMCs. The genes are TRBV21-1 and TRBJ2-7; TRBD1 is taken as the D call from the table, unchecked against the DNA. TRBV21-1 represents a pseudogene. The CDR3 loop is CASSIQTGSSYEQYV. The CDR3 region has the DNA TGTGCCAGCAGCATCCAGACAGGGAGCTCCTACGAGCAGTACGTC.